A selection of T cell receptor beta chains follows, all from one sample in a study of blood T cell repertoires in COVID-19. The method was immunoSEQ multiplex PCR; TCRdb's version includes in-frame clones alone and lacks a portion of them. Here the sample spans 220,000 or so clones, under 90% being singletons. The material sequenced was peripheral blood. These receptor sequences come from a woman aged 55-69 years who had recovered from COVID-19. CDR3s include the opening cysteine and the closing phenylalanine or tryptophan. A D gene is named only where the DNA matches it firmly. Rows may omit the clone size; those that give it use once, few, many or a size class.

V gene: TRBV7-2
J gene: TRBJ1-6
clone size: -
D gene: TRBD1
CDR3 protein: CASTLGQLNSPLHF
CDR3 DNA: TGTGCCAGCACCCTGGGACAGCTAAATTCACCCCTCCACTTT

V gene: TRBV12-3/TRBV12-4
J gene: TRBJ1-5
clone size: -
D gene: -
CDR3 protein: CASSGGDVQPQHF
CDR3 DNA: TGTGCCAGCAGTGGGGGGGACGTTCAGCCCCAGCATTTT

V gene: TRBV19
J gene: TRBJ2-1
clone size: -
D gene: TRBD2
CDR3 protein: CASSARTSGGHNEQFF
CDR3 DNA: TGTGCCAGTAGTGCCCGGACTAGCGGGGGACACAATGAGCAGTTCTTC

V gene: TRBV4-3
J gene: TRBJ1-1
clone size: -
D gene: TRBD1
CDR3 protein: CASSQWTGAVTEAFF
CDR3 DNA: TGCGCCAGCAGCCAATGGACAGGGGCCGTGACTGAAGCTTTCTTT

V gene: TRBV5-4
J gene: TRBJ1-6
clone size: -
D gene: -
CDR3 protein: CASSVDGGLGSPLHF
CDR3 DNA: TGTGCCAGCAGCGTGGACGGAGGTTTGGGATCACCCCTCCACTTT

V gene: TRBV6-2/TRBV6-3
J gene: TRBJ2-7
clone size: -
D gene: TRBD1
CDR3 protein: CASSYGRGRTYEQYF
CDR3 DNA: TGTGCCAGCAGTTACGGAAGGGGGCGCACCTACGAGCAGTACTTC

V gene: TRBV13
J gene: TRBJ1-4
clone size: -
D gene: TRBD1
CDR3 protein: CASSPRTGGEKLFF
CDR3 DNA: TGTGCCAGCAGCCCCAGGACAGGGGGTGAAAAACTGTTTTTT

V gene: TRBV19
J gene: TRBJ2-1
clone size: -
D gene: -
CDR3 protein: CASSSLLEQFF
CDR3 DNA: TGTGCCAGTAGTTCCCTCTTGGAGCAGTTCTTC

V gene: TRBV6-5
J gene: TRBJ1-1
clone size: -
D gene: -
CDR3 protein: CASNSLNTEAFF
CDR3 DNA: TGTGCCAGCAATTCTTTGAACACTGAAGCTTTCTTT

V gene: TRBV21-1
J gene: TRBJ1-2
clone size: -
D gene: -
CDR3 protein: CASSTSPGQRLYGYTF
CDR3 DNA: TGTGCCAGCAGCACTTCTCCGGGACAACGTTTATATGGCTACACCTTC

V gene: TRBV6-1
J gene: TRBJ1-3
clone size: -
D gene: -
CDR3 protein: CASSEAGAGNTIYF
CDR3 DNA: TGTGCCAGCAGTGAAGCTGGGGCGGGAAACACCATATATTTT

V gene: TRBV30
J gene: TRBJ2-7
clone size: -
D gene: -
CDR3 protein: CAWSPGFGGREQYF
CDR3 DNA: TGTGCCTGGAGTCCGGGATTTGGGGGGAGGGAGCAGTACTTC

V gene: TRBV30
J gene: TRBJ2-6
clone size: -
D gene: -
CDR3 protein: CASGSFSGANVLTF
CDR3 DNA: TGTGCCTCGGGGTCTTTCTCTGGGGCCAACGTCCTGACTTTC

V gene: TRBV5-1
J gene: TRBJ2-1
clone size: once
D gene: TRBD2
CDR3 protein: CASSFTSGGYNEQFF
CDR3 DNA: TGCGCCAGCAGCTTCACTAGCGGGGGCTACAATGAGCAGTTCTTC

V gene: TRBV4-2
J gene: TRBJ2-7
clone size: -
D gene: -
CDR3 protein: CASSQSPYPGRPYEQYF
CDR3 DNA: TGTGCCAGCAGCCAATCTCCCTACCCGGGGAGGCCCTACGAGCAGTACTTC

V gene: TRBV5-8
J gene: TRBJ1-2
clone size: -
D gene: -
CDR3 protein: CASSLRLDSGGYTF
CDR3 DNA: TGTGCCAGCAGCTTAAGGTTGGACTCCGGCGGCTACACCTTC

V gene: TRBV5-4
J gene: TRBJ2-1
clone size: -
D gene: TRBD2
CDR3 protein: CASSGEGLAGENEQFF
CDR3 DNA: TGTGCCAGCAGCGGTGAGGGACTAGCGGGGGAAAATGAGCAGTTCTTC

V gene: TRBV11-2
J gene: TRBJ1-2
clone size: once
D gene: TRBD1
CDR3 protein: CASSHNRGQGASGYTF
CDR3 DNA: TGTGCCAGCAGCCATAACCGGGGGCAGGGGGCGAGTGGCTACACCTTC

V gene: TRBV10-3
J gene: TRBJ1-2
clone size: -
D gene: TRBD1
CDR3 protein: CAISTTRDRAGYGYTF
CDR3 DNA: TGTGCCATCAGTACGACGCGAGACAGGGCCGGCTATGGCTACACCTTC

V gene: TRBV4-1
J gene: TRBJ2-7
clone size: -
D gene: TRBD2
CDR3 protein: CASSVGGAGLARNEQYF
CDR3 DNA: TGCGCCAGCAGCGTAGGAGGGGCTGGACTAGCGAGGAACGAGCAGTACTTC

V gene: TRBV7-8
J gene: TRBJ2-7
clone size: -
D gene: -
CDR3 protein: CASSHDRRSYEQYF
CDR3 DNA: TGTGCCAGCAGCCATGACAGGAGAAGCTACGAGCAGTACTTC

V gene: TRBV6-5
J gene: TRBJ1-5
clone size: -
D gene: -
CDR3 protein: CASTGWDQPQHF
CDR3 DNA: TGTGCCAGCACCGGGTGGGATCAGCCCCAGCATTTT

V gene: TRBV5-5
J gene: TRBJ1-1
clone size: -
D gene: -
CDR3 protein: CASSLGSGGYTEAFF
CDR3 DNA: TGTGCCAGCAGCTTGGGTTCCGGGGGTTACACTGAAGCTTTCTTT

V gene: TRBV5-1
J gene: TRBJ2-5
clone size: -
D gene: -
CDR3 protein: CASSWGGLMSGGETQYF
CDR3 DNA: TGCGCCAGCAGTTGGGGGGGCCTCATGTCTGGCGGAGAGACCCAGTACTTC

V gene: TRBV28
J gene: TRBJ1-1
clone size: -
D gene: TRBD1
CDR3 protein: CASRGQGLNTEAFF
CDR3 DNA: TGTGCCAGCAGGGGACAGGGCTTGAACACTGAAGCTTTCTTT

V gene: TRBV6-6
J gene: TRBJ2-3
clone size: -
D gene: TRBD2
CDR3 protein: CASSGAGGPADTQYF
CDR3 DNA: TGTGCCAGCAGTGGAGCGGGGGGGCCAGCAGATACGCAGTATTTT

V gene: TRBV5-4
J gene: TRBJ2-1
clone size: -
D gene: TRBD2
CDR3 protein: CASSSGLGRSNEQFF
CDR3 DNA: TGTGCCAGCAGCTCGGGACTCGGGAGGAGCAATGAGCAGTTCTTC

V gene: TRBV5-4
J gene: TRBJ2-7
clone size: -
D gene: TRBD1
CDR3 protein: CASSPGGLDEQYF
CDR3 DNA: TGTGCCAGCAGCCCAGGGGGCTTAGACGAGCAGTACTTC

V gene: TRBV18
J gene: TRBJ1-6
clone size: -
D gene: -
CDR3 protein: CASSPRNSPLHF
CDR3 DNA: TGTGCCAGCTCACCGAGGAATTCACCCCTCCACTTT

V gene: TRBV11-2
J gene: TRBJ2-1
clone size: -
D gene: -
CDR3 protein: CASSTFGEFNEQFF
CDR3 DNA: TGTGCCAGCAGCACCTTTGGGGAGTTCAATGAGCAGTTCTTC

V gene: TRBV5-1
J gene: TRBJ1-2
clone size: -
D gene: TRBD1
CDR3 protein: CASRMSRDSNHGYTF
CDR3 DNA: TGCGCCAGCAGGATGTCCCGGGACAGTAATCATGGCTACACCTTC

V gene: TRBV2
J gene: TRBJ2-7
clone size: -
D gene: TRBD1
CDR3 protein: CASRSTGTYEQYF
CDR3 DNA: TGTGCCAGCAGGTCGACAGGGACGTACGAGCAGTACTTC